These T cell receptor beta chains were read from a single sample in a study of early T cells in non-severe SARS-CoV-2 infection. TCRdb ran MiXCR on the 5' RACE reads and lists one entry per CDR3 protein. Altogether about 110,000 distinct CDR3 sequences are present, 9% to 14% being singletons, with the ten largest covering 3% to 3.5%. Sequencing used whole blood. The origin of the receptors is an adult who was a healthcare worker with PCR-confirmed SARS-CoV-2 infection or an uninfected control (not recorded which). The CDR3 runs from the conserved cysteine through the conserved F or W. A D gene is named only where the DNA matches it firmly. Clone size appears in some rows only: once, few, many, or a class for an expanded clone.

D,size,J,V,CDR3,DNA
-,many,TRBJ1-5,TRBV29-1,CSVSGQSNQPQHF,TGCAGCGTTTCTGGACAGAGCAATCAGCCCCAGCATTTT
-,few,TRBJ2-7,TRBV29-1,CSVEGTNYEQYF,TGCAGCGTTGAAGGGACAAACTACGAGCAGTACTTC
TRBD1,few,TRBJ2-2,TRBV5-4,CASSYSTGGAGELFF,TGTGCCAGCAGCTACTCGACAGGGGGCGCCGGGGAGCTGTTTTTT
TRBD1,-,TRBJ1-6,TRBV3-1,CATGQGNSPLHF,TGTGCCACCGGACAGGGGAATTCACCCCTCCACTTT
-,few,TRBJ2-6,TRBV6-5,CASSYEFKGTGANVLTF,TGTGCCAGCAGTTACGAATTTAAGGGAACTGGGGCCAACGTCCTGACTTTC
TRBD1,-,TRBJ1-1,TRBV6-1,CASSDQATGLNTEAFF,TGTGCCAGCAGTGACCAAGCGACAGGGTTGAACACTGAAGCTTTCTTT
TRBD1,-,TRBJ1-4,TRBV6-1,CASRDQGADSEKLFF,TGTGCCAGCAGAGACCAGGGGGCAGATAGTGAAAAACTGTTTTTT
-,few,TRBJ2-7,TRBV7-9,CASSLLGGSHEQYF,TGTGCCAGCAGCTTATTGGGGGGAAGCCACGAGCAGTACTTC
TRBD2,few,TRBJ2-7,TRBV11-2,CVSSLLAVRETYEQYF,TGTGTCAGCAGCCTCCTAGCGGTGAGAGAGACCTACGAGCAGTACTTC
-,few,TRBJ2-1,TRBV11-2,CASSSDGTYYNEQFF,TGTGCCAGCAGCTCCGACGGGACTTACTACAATGAGCAGTTCTTC